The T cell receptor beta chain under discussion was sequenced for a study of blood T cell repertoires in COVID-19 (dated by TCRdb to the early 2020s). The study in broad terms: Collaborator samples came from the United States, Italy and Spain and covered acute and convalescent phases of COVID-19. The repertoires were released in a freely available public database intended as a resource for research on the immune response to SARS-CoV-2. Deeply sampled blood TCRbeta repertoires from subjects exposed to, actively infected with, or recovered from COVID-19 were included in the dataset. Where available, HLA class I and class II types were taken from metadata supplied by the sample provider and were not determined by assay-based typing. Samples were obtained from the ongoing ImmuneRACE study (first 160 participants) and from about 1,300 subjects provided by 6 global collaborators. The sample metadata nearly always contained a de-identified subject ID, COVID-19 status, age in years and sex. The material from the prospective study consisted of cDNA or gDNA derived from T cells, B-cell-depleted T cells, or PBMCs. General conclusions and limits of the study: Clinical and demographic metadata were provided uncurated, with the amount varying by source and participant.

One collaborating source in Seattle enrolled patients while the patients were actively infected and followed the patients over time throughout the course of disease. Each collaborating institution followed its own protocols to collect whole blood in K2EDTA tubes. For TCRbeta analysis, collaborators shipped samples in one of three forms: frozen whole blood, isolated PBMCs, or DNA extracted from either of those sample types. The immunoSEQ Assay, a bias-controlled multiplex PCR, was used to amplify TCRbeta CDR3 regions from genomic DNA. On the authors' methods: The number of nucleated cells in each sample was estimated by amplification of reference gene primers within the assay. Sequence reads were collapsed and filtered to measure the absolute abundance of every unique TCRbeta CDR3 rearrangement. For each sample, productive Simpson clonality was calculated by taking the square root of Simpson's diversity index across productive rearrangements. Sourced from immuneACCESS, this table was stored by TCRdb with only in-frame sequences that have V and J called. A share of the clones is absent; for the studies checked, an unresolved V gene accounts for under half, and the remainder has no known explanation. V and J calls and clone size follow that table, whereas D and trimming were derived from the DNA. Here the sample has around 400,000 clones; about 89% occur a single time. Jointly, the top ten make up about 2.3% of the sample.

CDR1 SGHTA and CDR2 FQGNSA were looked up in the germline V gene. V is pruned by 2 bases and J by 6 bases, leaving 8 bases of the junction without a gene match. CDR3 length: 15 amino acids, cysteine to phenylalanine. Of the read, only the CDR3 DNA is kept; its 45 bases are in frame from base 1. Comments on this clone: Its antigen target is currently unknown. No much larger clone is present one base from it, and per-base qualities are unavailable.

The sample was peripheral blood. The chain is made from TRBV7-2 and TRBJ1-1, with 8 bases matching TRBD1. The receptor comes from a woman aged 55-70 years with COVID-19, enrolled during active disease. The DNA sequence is TGTGCCAGCAGCTTAACGGGACAGGCAACCCCTGAAGCTTTCTTT. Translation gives CASSLTGQATPEAFF.